This T cell receptor beta chain originates from a study of post-analysis software for immune sequencing data. About the study: Courses of disease covered relapsing-remitting, secondary progressive and progressive-relapsing multiple sclerosis. Study-wide findings and caveats: Controls showed significantly higher normalized Chao1 diversity than did multiple sclerosis patients. Several TRBV segments, TRBV5-6, TRBV5-1 and TRBV20-1 among them, were found more frequent in patients than controls. Same-batch samples co-clustered strongly by F measure.

Tagging with unique molecular identifiers was a feature of the TCR beta cDNA libraries. cDNA molecules numbering 400,000 to 550,000 came from approximately 0.91 to 9.4 million T cells. MiXCR, run by TCRdb on the PCR reads, gives a single entry per CDR3 protein. Found here are around 440,000 distinct CDR3 sequences, around 40% of them singletons; the top ten hold roughly 12%. This clonotype was observed a handful of times. Its antigen is not known. CDR3 length equals 13 residues. V dropped 6 bases and J dropped 6; count of bases not matched to a gene: 6. Germline CDR1 PRHDT, CDR2 FYEKMQ (reference sequence).

The V call is TRBV13, the J call TRBJ1-1, with 8 bases aligning to TRBD1. The source is a girl between 5 and 17 years old with multiple sclerosis. The specimen sequenced was blood. The CDR3 spells CASSRGQGPEAFF. In DNA form, the CDR3 reads TGTGCCAGCAGTCGAGGACAGGGCCCTGAAGCTTTCTTT.